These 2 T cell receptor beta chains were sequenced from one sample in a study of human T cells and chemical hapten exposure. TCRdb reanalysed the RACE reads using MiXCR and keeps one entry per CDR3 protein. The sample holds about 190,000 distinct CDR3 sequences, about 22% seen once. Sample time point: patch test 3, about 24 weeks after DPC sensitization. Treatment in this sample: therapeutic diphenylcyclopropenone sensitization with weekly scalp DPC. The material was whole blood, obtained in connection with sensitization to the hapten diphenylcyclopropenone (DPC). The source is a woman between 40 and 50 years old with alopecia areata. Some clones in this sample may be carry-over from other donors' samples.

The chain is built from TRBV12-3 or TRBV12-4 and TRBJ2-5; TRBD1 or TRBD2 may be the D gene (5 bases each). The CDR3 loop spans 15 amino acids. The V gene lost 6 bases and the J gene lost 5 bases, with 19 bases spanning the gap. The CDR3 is CASSPGTTWGETQYF. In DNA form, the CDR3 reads TGTGCCAGCAGCCCAGGGACCACCTGGGGGGAGACCCAGTACTTC.

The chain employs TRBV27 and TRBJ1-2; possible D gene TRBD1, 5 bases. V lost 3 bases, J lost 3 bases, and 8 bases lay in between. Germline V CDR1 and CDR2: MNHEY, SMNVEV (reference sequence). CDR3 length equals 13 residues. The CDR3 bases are TGTGCCAGCAGTTTTCAGGGTTACTATGGCTACACCTTC. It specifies CASSFQGYYGYTF.